Shown below are 30 T cell receptor beta chains from a single sample sequenced in a study of radiation and T cells in renal cell carcinoma. Sequenced by immunoSEQ multiplex PCR; TCRdb stores in-frame clones only, minus some. Of around 26,000 clones in the sample, nearly 60% are singletons; the top ten hold 20% to 25%. Treatment defined: treatment-naive control, cytoreductive nephrectomy. The sample was tumor tissue, taken from a patient whose treatment was nephrectomy without radiotherapy. The receptors shown here come from a man aged 35 to 55 with renal cell carcinoma.

The chain links TRBV11-2 to TRBJ2-1, with D perhaps TRBD2 (6 bases). Trimming removed 0 bases from V and 10 bases from J, with 10 bases in between. CDR3 length: 13 amino acids. Germline lookup yields CDR1 SGHAT and CDR2 FQNNGV. The CDR3 here is CASSLDRSGEQFF. CDR3 coding DNA: TGTGCCAGCAGCTTAGATCGTAGCGGAGAGCAGTTCTTC.

The chain recombines TRBV27 with TRBJ2-3; D is undetermined. V was clipped by 2 bases and J by 2 bases, with 11 bases between them. The germline CDR1 and CDR2 sequences are MNHEY and SMNVEV (reference sequence). The CDR3 is 15 amino acids. The CDR3 DNA is TGTGCCAGCAGTTTACGGCTTCCGAACACAGATACGCAGTATTTT. Its translation is CASSLRLPNTDTQYF.

This chain uses TRBV2 with TRBJ1-5; 8 nucleotides agree with TRBD1. The CDR3 is made up of 13 amino acids. CDR1 is SNHLY and CDR2 is FYNNEI in the germline V gene. V gave up 8 bases and J gave up 6 bases; unmatched junction bases: 6. CDR3 DNA: TGTGCCAGCCAAGGACAGGGTGGTCAGCCCCAGCATTTT. The encoded protein is CASQGQGGQPQHF.

Only a few counts were recorded for this clone. The genes are TRBV6-6 and TRBJ1-1, with D possibly TRBD1 on 6 matching bases. V lost 2 bases and J 5 bases, leaving 18 bases between the germline ends. Germline lookup yields CDR1 MNHNY and CDR2 SVGAGI (reference sequence). This CDR3 comprises 16 residues. CDR3 nucleotides: TGTGCCAGCAGTTACACGGGGGGCCGGTCAAGTACTGAAGCTTTCTTT. It is translated as CASSYTGGRSSTEAFF.

J is TRBJ2-1 and V is TRBV6-1, with D uncertain. Germline V lookup: CDR1 MNHNS, CDR2 SASEGT. This CDR3 is 15 amino acids long. The germline V and J ends were trimmed by 2 bases and 2 bases, with 10 bases remaining between them. The CDR3 DNA reads TGTGCCAGCAGTGAACCGACTCTTCCCTACAATGAGCAGTTCTTC. Translated, it gives CASSEPTLPYNEQFF.

The rearrangement links TRBV29-1 to TRBJ2-1, with D perhaps TRBD1 (6 bases). Germline loops: CDR1 SQVTM, CDR2 ANQGSEA. CDR3 length equals 16 residues. The V end was cut by 4 bases, the J end by 7 bases, with 23 bases between. For the CDR3, the DNA is TGCAGCGTTGTGGGGCGGGCTGGGGGCAGGAGAAATGAGCAGTTCTTC. Translated, it gives CSVVGRAGGRRNEQFF.

This chain uses TRBV19 with TRBJ1-5; D not resolved. Germline CDR1 LNHDA, CDR2 SQIVND (reference sequence). CDR3 size: 16 residues. V lost 11 bases and J 3 bases, leaving 23 bases between the germline ends. CDR3 protein: CAPSNHRSGYNQPQHF. The CDR3 DNA reads TGTGCCCCATCCAACCATCGGAGTGGGTACAATCAGCCCCAGCATTTT.

This chain uses TRBV7-9 with TRBJ2-5, with 7 bases that match TRBD2. Trimming at V came to 5 bases and at J to 4 bases, leaving 7 bases not matched to a gene. Germline V gene data show CDR1 as SEHNR and CDR2 as FQNEAQ (reference sequence). The CDR3 is made up of 14 amino acids. The CDR3 nucleotides are TGTGCCAGCAGCCGCTCTGGGGGGGGAGAGACCCAGTACTTC. Its translation: CASSRSGGGETQYF.

The chain employs TRBV19 and TRBJ1-6, with D tentatively TRBD1 (5 bases). Germline V lookup: CDR1 LNHDA, CDR2 SQIVND (reference sequence). This CDR3 spans 15 amino acids. The V end was cut by 7 bases, the J end by 0 bases, with 10 bases between. In DNA form, the CDR3 reads TGTGCCAGTAAGACAGCATTCTCCTATAATTCACCCCTCCACTTT. This translates into CASKTAFSYNSPLHF. Full variable domain (outside the CDR3, taken from reference TRBV19 and TRBJ1-6): DGGITQSPKYLFRKEGQNVTLSCEQNLNHDAMYWYRQDPGQGLRLIYYSQIVNDFQKGDIAEGYSVSREKKESFPLTVTSAQKNPTAFYLCASKTAFSYNSPLHFGNGTRLTVT.

The chain couples TRBV4-3 to TRBJ1-2; 8 bases match TRBD1. Trimming cost V 8 bases and J 2 bases; bases outside gene matches: 1. The CDR3 has 12 residues. The V gene's germline CDR1 is LGHNA and CDR2 YSLEER. The chain's CDR3 is CASRDRNYGYTF. CDR3 nucleotide sequence: TGCGCCAGCCGGGACAGGAACTATGGCTACACCTTC.

The V call is TRBV9, the J call TRBJ2-2; perhaps TRBD1 as D (5 bases). V lost 0 bases, J lost 1 base, and 10 bases lay in between. Per germline, CDR1 SGDLS and CDR2 YYNGEE. CDR3 length: 16 amino acids. Here the CDR3 DNA reads TGTGCCAGCAGCGTAGGCCCCCAGGGGAACACCGGGGAGCTGTTTTTT. This codes for CASSVGPQGNTGELFF.

The chain's CDR3 is CAIRGSLNTEAFF. In nucleotides, the CDR3 is TGTGCCATCAGGGGGTCTCTGAACACTGAAGCTTTCTTT. This chain connects TRBV10-3 to TRBJ1-1; no clear D. The germline CDR1 and CDR2 sequences are ENHRY and SYGVKD. CDR3 length: 13 amino acids. Trimming left V 6 bases short and J 0 bases short, with 8 bases between.

This clone was recorded a few times. This chain connects TRBV2 to TRBJ1-1, with D possibly being TRBD1 (5 bases). The CDR3 consists of 14 residues. Looked up from germline, CDR1 is SNHLY and CDR2 is FYNNEI. Trimming stripped 4 bases from V and 5 bases from J, with 14 bases between. The CDR3 loop is CASSATRGRTEAFF. CDR3 nucleotides: TGTGCCAGCAGTGCCACTAGGGGTAGGACTGAAGCTTTCTTT.

The CDR3 DNA reads as TGTGCCAGCAGCTTACAAGGCAGGAGGGGGCCGAACACTGAAGCTTTCTTT. This sequence encodes CASSLQGRRGPNTEAFF. The chain uses TRBV7-2 and TRBJ1-1, with 7 bases identical to TRBD1. CDR1 SGHTA and CDR2 FQGNSA come from the germline V gene. After removal of 2 bases from V and 1 base from J, the junction contained 10 bases not matched to a gene. This CDR3 comprises 17 residues.

This chain links TRBV25-1 with TRBJ1-3; D not certain. Deletions cut 1 base from V and 0 bases from J, with 7 bases between. CDR1 and CDR2 from the germline V gene are MGHDK and SYGVNS. This CDR3 region has 15 residues. The CDR3 region is CASSESGSSGNTIYF. CDR3 nucleotide sequence: TGTGCCAGCAGTGAATCCGGCAGCTCTGGAAACACCATATATTTT.

There are a few counts of this clone. The chain employs TRBV29-1 and TRBJ2-3; D gene ambiguous. Germline V gene sequence: CDR1 SQVTM, CDR2 ANQGSEA. This CDR3 is 14 amino acids long. Trimming left V 3 bases short and J 1 base short, with 11 bases between. The CDR3 DNA sequence: TGCAGCGTTGAGGTGACGGAAGGCACAGATACGCAGTATTTT. It encodes CSVEVTEGTDTQYF.

The chain employs TRBV4-1 and TRBJ1-2, with 11 bases lining up with TRBD1. The CDR3 totals 14 residues. The V gene's germline CDR1 is MGHRA and CDR2 YSYEKL. The V gene end was trimmed by 0 bases and the J gene end by 9 bases; junction bases not matched to a gene: 3. CDR3 loop: CASSQDWDRGSYTF. The CDR3 DNA sequence: TGCGCCAGCAGCCAAGATTGGGACAGGGGGAGCTACACCTTC.

In DNA form, the CDR3 reads TGTGCCAGCAGTGACGCGGACTACGAGCAGTACTTC. Its protein product is CASSDADYEQYF. The V call is TRBV2, the J call TRBJ2-7, with D unresolved. Germline lookup yields CDR1 SNHLY and CDR2 FYNNEI. V dropped 3 bases and J dropped 3 bases, with 6 bases sitting between them. This CDR3 is 12 amino acids long.

V is TRBV5-4 and J is TRBJ2-2; possible D gene TRBD2, 5 bases. The CDR3 has 12 residues. Germline V gives CDR1 SGHNT, CDR2 YYREEE (reference sequence). V was cut by 3 bases and J by 9 bases, with 9 bases left in between. The CDR3 DNA follows: TGTGCCAGCAGCTCGGGAAGCCGGGAGCTGTTTTTT. Translation: CASSSGSRELFF.

The CDR3 DNA sequence: TGTGCCAGCAGTAGGGGACAGTCGACCTACGAGCAGTACTTC. Amino acids: CASSRGQSTYEQYF. The V gene is TRBV6-6, the J gene TRBJ2-7, with TRBD1 matching over 7 bases. The CDR3 length is 14 residues. The J segment lost 2 bases and the V segment lost 5 bases, leaving 6 bases of the junction unmatched. Germline V CDR1 and CDR2: MNHNY, SVGAGI (reference sequence).

The genes are TRBV7-9 and TRBJ2-5; weak D call: TRBD1 (5 bases). This CDR3 comprises 15 residues. Germline V gives CDR1 SEHNR, CDR2 FQNEAQ (reference sequence). V lost 3 bases and J 3 bases, leaving 14 bases between the germline ends. The CDR3, as DNA: TGTGCCAGCAGCTTGCCCTTCGGCAGGGAAGAGACCCAGTACTTC. This encodes CASSLPFGREETQYF. Variable domain in full (rest from reference TRBV7-9 and TRBJ2-5): DTGVSQNPRHKITKRGQNVTFRCDPISEHNRLYWYRQTLGQGPEFLTYFQNEAQLEKSRLLSDRFSAERPKGSFSTLEIQRTEQGDSAMYLCASSLPFGREETQYFGPGTRLLVL.

In this sample, this clone turned up a few times. The V and J genes are TRBV10-1 and TRBJ1-2; D gene uncertain. V lost 5 bases to trimming and J lost 5 bases, with 6 bases between them. The CDR3 runs to 11 residues. The germline CDR1 and CDR2 sequences are WNHNN and SYGVQD (reference sequence). Here the CDR3 reads CASSNGYGYTF. CDR3 in DNA: TGCGCCAGCAGTAATGGGTATGGCTACACCTTC.

The chain joins TRBV10-2 to TRBJ1-1, with D possibly TRBD1 on 6 matching bases. The germline V gene has CDR1 WSHSY and CDR2 SAAADI. Trimming left V 10 bases short and J 2 bases short, with 14 bases between. The CDR3 length is 13 residues. The CDR3, as DNA: TGCGCCACCGGGGAGGGGGGCAACACTGAAGCTTTCTTT. As protein: CATGEGGNTEAFF.

The rearrangement joins TRBV5-6 to TRBJ2-2, with D possibly TRBD2 on 5 matching bases. The germline CDR1 and CDR2 sequences are SGHDT and YYEEEE. Trimming stripped 0 bases from V and 7 bases from J, with 7 bases between. CDR3 length equals 13 residues. The CDR3 DNA sequence: TGTGCCAGCAGCTTGGATCGGGGCGGGGAGCTGTTTTTT. Translation: CASSLDRGGELFF.

The rearrangement joins TRBV28 to TRBJ2-1, with 7 bases lining up with TRBD2. V gave up 6 bases and J gave up 7 bases; unmatched junction bases: 9. Per germline, CDR1 MDHEN and CDR2 SYDVKM. CDR3 size: 14 residues. The CDR3 nucleotides read TGTGCCAGCAGCCTCGGCGGGAGTGTGAATGAGCAGTTCTTC. This translates into CASSLGGSVNEQFF.

V and J are TRBV18 and TRBJ1-3; tentative D call: TRBD1 (5 bases). The ends were cut back, 1 base at V and 1 base at J, with 5 bases in the middle. The CDR3 has 14 amino acids. Germline V lookup: CDR1 KGHSH, CDR2 LQKENI. The CDR3 region is CASSPQGSGNTIYF. The DNA of the CDR3 is TGTGCCAGCTCACCACAGGGGTCTGGAAACACCATATATTTT.

The table lists this clone with a count of one. J is TRBJ1-1 and V is TRBV18; 10 bases are a match to TRBD1. V was clipped by 6 bases and J by 1 base; unmatched bases: 11. The CDR3 covers 17 residues. Germline lookup yields CDR1 KGHSH and CDR2 LQKENI. CDR3 protein: CASSPTSGTGANTEAFF. The CDR3 DNA sequence: TGTGCCAGCTCGCCTACCTCCGGGACAGGGGCGAACACTGAAGCTTTCTTT.

This clone was detected only a few times. The chain employs TRBV6-6 and TRBJ2-1; D ambiguous. The length of the CDR3 is 14 residues. Trimming shortened V by 6 bases and J by 5 bases, and 14 bases separated the two germline ends. Per the germline V gene, CDR1 is MNHNY and CDR2 is SVGAGI (reference sequence). In DNA, the CDR3 is TGTGCCAGCAGGAAAGACGAGACCCACAATGAGCAGTTCTTC. Translating it yields CASRKDETHNEQFF.

This clone was detected once. CDR3 sequence reads: CASSGQRGSTDTQYF. The CDR3 DNA sequence: TGCGCCAGCAGCGGTCAGCGGGGGAGCACAGATACGCAGTATTTT. The rearrangement joins TRBV5-1 to TRBJ2-3, with TRBD2 matching 8 bases. This CDR3 is built from 15 residues. After removal of 4 bases from V and 0 bases from J, the junction contained 4 bases not matched to a gene. Germline loops: CDR1 SGHRS, CDR2 YFSETQ. Looking up the rest from reference TRBV5-1 and TRBJ2-3 gives the full variable domain: KAGVTQTPRYLIKTRGQQVTLSCSPISGHRSVSWYQQTPGQGLQFLFEYFSETQRNKGNFPGRFSGRQFSNSRSEMNVSTLELGDSALYLCASSGQRGSTDTQYFGPGTRLTVL.

This clone has only a few counts. The gene calls are TRBV6-1 and TRBJ2-7; perhaps D is TRBD1 or TRBD2 (5 bases each). The CDR3 covers 14 residues. V was shortened by 10 bases and J by 4 bases, with 20 bases between the two germline ends. CDR1 and CDR2 (germline): MNHNS, SASEGT. CDR3 protein: CATFPGTSKYEQYF. DNA for the CDR3: TGTGCCACTTTCCCAGGGACGTCGAAATACGAGCAGTACTTC.